This T cell receptor beta chain was recovered during a study of T cells expressing NK-cell markers. Study in general: Just one sequenced donor of eight was HCMV-seronegative, while seven were seropositive.

The length of the CDR3 is 14 residues. The germline gives CDR1 MRHNA, CDR2 SNTAGT. TCR beta libraries carry UMIs added by 5'RACE template switching. Using the 5' RACE reads, TCRdb records one entry per CDR3 protein without DNA. The specimen's table records around 470,000 distinct CDR3 sequences. Sequenced: blood T cells: a sorted CD56 or NKG2C T cell subset, CD4+ or CD8+ T cells, or bulk PBMC T cells (not recorded which). The receptor was isolated from a woman between 45 and 60 years old in good health. The chain has TRBV6-4 and TRBJ2-1; TCRdb reports TRBD1, a call that lacks DNA to check it against. This CDR3 reads CASSLDRGRNEQFF.